This T cell receptor (beta chain) was sequenced in a study of T cell changes during pregnancy in multiple sclerosis. Sequenced by immunoSEQ multiplex PCR; TCRdb stores in-frame clones only, minus some. This table has tens of thousands of clones, 91% appearing once. Trimming at V came to 4 bases and at J to 8 bases, leaving 12 bases not matched to a gene. Germline V lookup: CDR1 SGHAT, CDR2 FQNNGV. This CDR3 has 15 residues. This TCR came from a female donor in good health, enrolled as a control in a pregnancy study. This specimen consisted of peripheral blood, obtained in the third trimester of pregnancy. V is TRBV11-2 and J is TRBJ1-2; TRBD1 agrees at 8 bases. DNA for the CDR3: TGTGCCAGCAGCTCATTGACAGGGGAAAGAGGAGGCTACACCTTC. The encoded protein is CASSSLTGERGGYTF.